The 9 T cell receptor beta chains presented below share a single source sample, sequenced in a study of CD8 T cells in ankylosing spondylitis. Using its own MiXCR run on the 5' RACE reads, TCRdb lists one record per CDR3 protein. In the table there are approximately 150,000 distinct CDR3 sequences, 30% to 35% of which are singletons. Sequencing was done on a sample of synovial fluid, either unsorted or a sorted T cell fraction (not recorded which). The source is a male donor with ankylosing spondylitis.

This clonotype was seen a handful of times. The chain has TRBV10-3 and TRBJ2-7; a possible D gene is TRBD1 (6 bases). Germline values: CDR1 ENHRY, CDR2 SYGVKD. Trimming took 10 bases from V and 0 from J, leaving 16 bases between them. CDR3 size: 14 residues. The CDR3 coding sequence is TGTGCCACCGAACAGGGTTTTGGCTCCTACGAGCAGTACTTC. Its protein product is CATEQGFGSYEQYF.

This sequence joins TRBV30 and TRBJ2-2; 10 nucleotides align to TRBD1. V shed 3 bases, J shed 1 base, and the junction held 8 bases outside the gene matches. Germline V gene data show CDR1 as GTSNPN and CDR2 as SVGIG (reference sequence). The CDR3 is made up of 17 amino acids. Here the CDR3 DNA reads TGTGCCTGGAGAAAGGACAGGGGGGCCATGAACACCGGGGAGCTGTTTTTT. Translated: CAWRKDRGAMNTGELFF.

This clonotype was detected once. The chain is built from TRBV3-1 and TRBJ2-7, with a weak D call TRBD2 (8 bases). Looked up from germline, CDR1 is LGHDT and CDR2 is YNNKEL (reference sequence). The V gene lost 2 bases and the J gene lost 5 bases, with 22 bases spanning the gap. This CDR3 region has 17 residues. The CDR3 sequence: CASSQKPGRGREHEQYF. The CDR3 DNA reads as TGTGCCAGCAGCCAAAAGCCCGGGAGGGGGCGGGAACACGAGCAGTACTTC.

This clonotype came up a few times. The CDR3 loop is CASSYMSGRNEYEQFF. The CDR3 DNA follows: TGTGCCAGCAGTTACATGAGCGGGAGGAATGAGTATGAGCAGTTCTTC. The V call is TRBV6-2 or TRBV6-3, the J call TRBJ2-1, with TRBD2 matching over 9 bases. J was trimmed by 8 bases and V by 2 bases; bases with no gene match: 10. Per germline, CDR1 MNHEY and CDR2 SVGEGT. This CDR3 has 16 amino acids.

At least ten counts were recorded for this clonotype. This chain links TRBV7-9 with TRBJ1-5; no reliable D call. The ends were cut back, 4 bases at V and 1 base at J, with 14 bases in the middle. CDR1 is SEHNR and CDR2 is FQNEAQ in the germline V gene (reference sequence). The CDR3 sequence is 16 residues long. The CDR3, as DNA: TGTGCCAGCAGCTGGGTACAGATTGGAAGCAATCAGCCCCAGCATTTT. It is translated as CASSWVQIGSNQPQHF.

This clonotype was recorded a few times. This chain links TRBV5-1 with TRBJ2-1; TRBD2 aligns across 7 bases. Germline loops: CDR1 SGHRS, CDR2 YFSETQ. The junction had 2 bases not matched to a gene; V was cut back by 0 bases and J by 2 bases. The CDR3 has 15 amino acids. Here the CDR3 reads CASSLVTSAYNEQFF. CDR3 bases: TGCGCCAGCAGCTTGGTAACTAGCGCCTACAATGAGCAGTTCTTC.

J is TRBJ1-1 and V is TRBV18; TRBD1 aligns across 7 bases. In germline, CDR1 is KGHSH, CDR2 LQKENI. V lost 5 bases and J lost 1; bases outside the gene matches: 4. This CDR3 is built from 14 residues. DNA of the CDR3: TGTGCCAGCTCAGGGGACAGCTGGAACACTGAAGCTTTCTTT. Translation gives CASSGDSWNTEAFF.

The rearrangement links TRBV3-1 to TRBJ1-6; 7 bases match TRBD1. CDR3 length: 15 residues. CDR1 is LGHDT and CDR2 is YNNKEL in the germline V gene (reference sequence). The V segment lost 2 bases and the J segment 7 bases; nucleotides outside the gene matches: 5. The CDR3 bases are TGTGCCAGCAGCCAAAGACAGGGTCAAAATTCACCCCTCCACTTT. It yields the protein CASSQRQGQNSPLHF.

This clonotype showed up just a few times. The genes are TRBV5-1 and TRBJ2-2, with D uncertain. Trimming removed 6 bases at V and 7 bases at J, with 13 bases between. Germline loops: CDR1 SGHRS, CDR2 YFSETQ. This CDR3 has 13 amino acids. CDR3 loop: CASTTDGRGELFF. DNA of the CDR3: TGCGCCAGCACCACGGACGGCCGCGGGGAGCTGTTTTTT. Looking up the rest from reference TRBV5-1 and TRBJ2-2 gives the full variable domain: KAGVTQTPRYLIKTRGQQVTLSCSPISGHRSVSWYQQTPGQGLQFLFEYFSETQRNKGNFPGRFSGRQFSNSRSEMNVSTLELGDSALYLCASTTDGRGELFFGEGSRLTVL.